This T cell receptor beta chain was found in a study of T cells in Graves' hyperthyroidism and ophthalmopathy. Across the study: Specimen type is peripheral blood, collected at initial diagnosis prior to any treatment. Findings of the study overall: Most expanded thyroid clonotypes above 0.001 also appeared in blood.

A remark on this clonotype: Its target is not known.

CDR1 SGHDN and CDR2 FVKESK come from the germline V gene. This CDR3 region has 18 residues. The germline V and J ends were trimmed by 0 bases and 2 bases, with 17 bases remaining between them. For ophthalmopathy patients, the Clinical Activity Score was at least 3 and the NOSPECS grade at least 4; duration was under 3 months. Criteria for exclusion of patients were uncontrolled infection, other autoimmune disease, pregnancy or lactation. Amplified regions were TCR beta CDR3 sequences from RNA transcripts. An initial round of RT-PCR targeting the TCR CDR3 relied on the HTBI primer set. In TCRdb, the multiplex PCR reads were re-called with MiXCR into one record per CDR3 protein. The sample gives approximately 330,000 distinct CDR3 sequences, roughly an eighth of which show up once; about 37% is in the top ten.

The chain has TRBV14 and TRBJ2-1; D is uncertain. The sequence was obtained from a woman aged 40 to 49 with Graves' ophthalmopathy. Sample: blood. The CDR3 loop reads CASSQEILGARAYNEQFF. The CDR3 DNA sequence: TGTGCCAGCAGCCAAGAGATTTTGGGTGCACGGGCCTACAATGAGCAGTTCTTC.